Following are 3 T cell receptor beta chains from one sample sequenced in a study of T cell responses to AZD1222 COVID-19 vaccine. The protocol was immunoSEQ multiplex PCR, while the TCRdb copy is restricted to in-frame clones and leaves out a portion. Among some 150,000 clones, around 94% were seen once, and the ten largest hold around 0.9%. This sample comprised peripheral blood, obtained on day 0 of AZD1222 vaccination. Source of these receptors: an adult in good health.

The chain has TRBV28 and TRBJ2-5; D remains unclear. Germline CDR1 reads MDHEN; CDR2 reads SYDVKM. The V gene lost 5 bases and the J gene lost 0 bases, with 13 bases spanning the gap. This CDR3 contains 15 residues. The CDR3 DNA is TGTGCCAGCAGTACCATCCGGCAGGACCAAGAGACCCAGTACTTC. Amino acid sequence: CASSTIRQDQETQYF.

The chain recombines TRBV27 with TRBJ1-5; D may be TRBD1 (6 bases). Germline CDR1 reads MNHEY; CDR2 reads SMNVEV (reference sequence). V shed 5 bases and J shed 1 base, with 15 bases lying between them. The CDR3 contains 16 residues. The CDR3 spells CASSPRGGSSNQPQHF. CDR3 nucleotide sequence: TGTGCCAGCAGTCCCCGGGGGGGCTCGAGCAATCAGCCCCAGCATTTT.

The chain uses TRBV2 and TRBJ2-1, with a tentative D call TRBD2 (6 bases). The CDR3 has 12 amino acids. Trimming took 6 bases from V and 6 from J, leaving 9 bases between them. The germline gives CDR1 SNHLY, CDR2 FYNNEI. This CDR3 is CASRDYTNEQFF. The CDR3 nucleotides are TGTGCCAGCAGGGACTATACCAATGAGCAGTTCTTC.